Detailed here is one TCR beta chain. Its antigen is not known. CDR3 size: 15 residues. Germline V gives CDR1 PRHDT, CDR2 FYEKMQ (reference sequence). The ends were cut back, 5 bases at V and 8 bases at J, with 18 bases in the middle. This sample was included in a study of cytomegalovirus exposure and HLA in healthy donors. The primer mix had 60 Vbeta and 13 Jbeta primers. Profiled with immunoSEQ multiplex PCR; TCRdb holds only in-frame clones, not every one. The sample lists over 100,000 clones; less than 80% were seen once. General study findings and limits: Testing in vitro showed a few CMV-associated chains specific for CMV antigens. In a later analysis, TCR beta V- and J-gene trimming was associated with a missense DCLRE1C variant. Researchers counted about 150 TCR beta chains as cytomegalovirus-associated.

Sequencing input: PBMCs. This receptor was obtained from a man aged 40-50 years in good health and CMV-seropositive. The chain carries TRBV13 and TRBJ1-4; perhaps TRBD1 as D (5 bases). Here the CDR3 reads CASSVVRGVEEKLFF. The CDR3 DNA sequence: TGTGCCAGCAGCGTCGTTCGGGGGGTTGAGGAAAAACTGTTTTTT.